The text below deals with one TCR beta chain. The source of the sample is a study of blood T cell repertoires in COVID-19. The assay was immunoSEQ multiplex PCR, and TCRdb's table has in-frame clones only and misses some. The data hold about 320,000 clones, with about 91% observed a single time. V was pared by 5 bases and J by 3 bases, with 5 bases of the junction left unmatched. The CDR3 loop spans 14 amino acids. CDR1 is LNHDA, CDR2 SQIVND, per germline (reference sequence). Sequenced: peripheral blood. The rearrangement joins TRBV19 to TRBJ1-2; TRBD1 matches 8 bases. The sequence was obtained from a woman in her thirties with COVID-19, enrolled during active disease. The DNA for the CDR3 is TGTGCCAGTAGTCTGCCAGGGGGCGACTATGGCTACACCTTC. This gives the protein CASSLPGGDYGYTF.